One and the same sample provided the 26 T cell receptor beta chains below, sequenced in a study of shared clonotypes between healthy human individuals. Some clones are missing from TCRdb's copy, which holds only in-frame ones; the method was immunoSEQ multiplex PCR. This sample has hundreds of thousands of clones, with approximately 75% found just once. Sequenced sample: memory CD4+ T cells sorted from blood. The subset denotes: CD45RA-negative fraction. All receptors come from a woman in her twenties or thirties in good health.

The CDR3 reads CASSGTGRGYGYTF. The CDR3 coding sequence is TGTGCCAGCAGTGGGACAGGACGAGGGTATGGCTACACCTTC. The chain combines TRBV6-1 with TRBJ1-2; 7 bases fit TRBD1. From germline, CDR1 is MNHNS and CDR2 SASEGT. Germline trimming cut 4 bases from V and 5 bases from J; bases unmatched to any gene: 7. This CDR3 has 14 residues.

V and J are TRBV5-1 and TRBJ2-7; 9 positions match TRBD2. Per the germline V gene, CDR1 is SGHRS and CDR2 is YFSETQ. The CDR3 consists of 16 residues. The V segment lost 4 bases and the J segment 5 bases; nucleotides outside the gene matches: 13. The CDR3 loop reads CASSPTFLAGSNEQYF. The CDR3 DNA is TGCGCCAGCAGCCCAACGTTCCTAGCGGGATCTAACGAGCAGTACTTC.

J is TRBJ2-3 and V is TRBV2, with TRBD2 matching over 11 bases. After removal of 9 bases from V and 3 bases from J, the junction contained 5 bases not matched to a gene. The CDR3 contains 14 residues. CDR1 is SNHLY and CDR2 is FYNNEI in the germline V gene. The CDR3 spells CASFLAGGTDTQYF. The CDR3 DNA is TGTGCCAGTTTCTTAGCGGGAGGGACAGATACGCAGTATTTT.

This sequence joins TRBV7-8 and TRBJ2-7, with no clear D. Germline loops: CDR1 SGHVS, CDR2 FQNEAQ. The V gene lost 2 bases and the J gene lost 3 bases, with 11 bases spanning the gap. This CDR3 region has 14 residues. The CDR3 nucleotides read TGTGCCAGCAGCTTAACTGGGGTTAGCTACGAGCAGTACTTC. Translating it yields CASSLTGVSYEQYF.

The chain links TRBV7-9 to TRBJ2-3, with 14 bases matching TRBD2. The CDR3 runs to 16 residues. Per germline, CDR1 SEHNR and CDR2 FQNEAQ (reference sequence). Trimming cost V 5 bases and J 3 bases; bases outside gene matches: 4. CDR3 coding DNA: TGTGCCAGCAGCAAGGGACTAGCGGGAGTGACAGATACGCAGTATTTT. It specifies CASSKGLAGVTDTQYF.

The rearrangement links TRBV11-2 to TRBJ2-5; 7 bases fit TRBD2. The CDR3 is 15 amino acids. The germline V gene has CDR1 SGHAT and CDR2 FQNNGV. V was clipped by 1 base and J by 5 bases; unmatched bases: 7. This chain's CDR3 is CASSLVYGGGETQYF. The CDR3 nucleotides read TGTGCCAGCAGCTTAGTATACGGGGGAGGGGAGACCCAGTACTTC.

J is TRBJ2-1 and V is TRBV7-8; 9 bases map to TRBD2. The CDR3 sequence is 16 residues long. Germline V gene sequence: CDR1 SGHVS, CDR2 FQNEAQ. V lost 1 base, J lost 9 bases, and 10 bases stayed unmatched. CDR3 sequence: CASSLGRTQREVEQFF. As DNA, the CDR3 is TGTGCCAGCAGCTTAGGAAGGACCCAGCGGGAGGTTGAGCAGTTCTTC. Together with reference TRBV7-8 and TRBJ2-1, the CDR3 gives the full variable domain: GAGVSQSPRYKVAKRGQDVALRCDPISGHVSLFWYQQALGQGPEFLTYFQNEAQLDKSGLPSDRFFAERPEGSVSTLKIQRTQQEDSAVYLCASSLGRTQREVEQFFGPGTRLTVL.

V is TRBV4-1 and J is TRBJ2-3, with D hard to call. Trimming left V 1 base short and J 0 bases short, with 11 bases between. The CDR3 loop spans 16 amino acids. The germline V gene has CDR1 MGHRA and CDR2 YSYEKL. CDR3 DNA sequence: TGCGCCAGCAGCCAAGGGGCACTCACTAGCACAGATACGCAGTATTTT. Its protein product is CASSQGALTSTDTQYF.

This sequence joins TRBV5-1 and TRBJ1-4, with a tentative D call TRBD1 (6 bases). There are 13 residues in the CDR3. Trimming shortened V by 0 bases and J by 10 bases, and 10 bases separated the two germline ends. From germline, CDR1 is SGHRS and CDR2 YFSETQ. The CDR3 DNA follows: TGCGCCAGCAGCTTGGATGGGGGCCCAAAACTGTTTTTT. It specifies CASSLDGGPKLFF.

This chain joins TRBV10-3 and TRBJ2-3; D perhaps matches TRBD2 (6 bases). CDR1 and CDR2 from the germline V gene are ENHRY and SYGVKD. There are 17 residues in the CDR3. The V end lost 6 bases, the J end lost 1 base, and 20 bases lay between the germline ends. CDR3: CAISAIAGGVGTDTQYF. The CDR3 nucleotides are TGTGCCATCAGCGCGATCGCGGGCGGGGTTGGCACAGATACGCAGTATTTT.

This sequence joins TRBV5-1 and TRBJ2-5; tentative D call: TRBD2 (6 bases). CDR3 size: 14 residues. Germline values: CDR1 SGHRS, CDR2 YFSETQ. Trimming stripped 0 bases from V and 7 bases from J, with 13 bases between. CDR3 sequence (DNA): TGCGCCAGCAGCTTGGGGCGGGAATCGGGGACCCAGTACTTC. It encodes CASSLGRESGTQYF.

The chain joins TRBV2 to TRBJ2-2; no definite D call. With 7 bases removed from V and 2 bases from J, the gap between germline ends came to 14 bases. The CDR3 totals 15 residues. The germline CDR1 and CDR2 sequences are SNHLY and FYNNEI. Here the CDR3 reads CASTSGHGNTGELFF. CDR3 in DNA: TGTGCCAGCACCTCGGGTCATGGTAACACCGGGGAGCTGTTTTTT.

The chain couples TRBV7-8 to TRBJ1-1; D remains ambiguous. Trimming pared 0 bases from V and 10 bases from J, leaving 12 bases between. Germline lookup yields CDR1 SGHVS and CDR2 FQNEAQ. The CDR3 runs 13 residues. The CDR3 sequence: CASSLADEGRAFF. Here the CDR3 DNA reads TGTGCCAGCAGCTTAGCCGATGAAGGGCGAGCTTTCTTT.

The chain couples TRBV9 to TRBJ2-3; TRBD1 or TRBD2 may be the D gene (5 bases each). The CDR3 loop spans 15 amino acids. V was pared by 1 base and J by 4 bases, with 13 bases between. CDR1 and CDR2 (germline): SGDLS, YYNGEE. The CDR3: CASSVIRLGADTQYF. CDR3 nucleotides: TGTGCCAGCAGCGTAATCAGACTGGGGGCAGATACGCAGTATTTT.

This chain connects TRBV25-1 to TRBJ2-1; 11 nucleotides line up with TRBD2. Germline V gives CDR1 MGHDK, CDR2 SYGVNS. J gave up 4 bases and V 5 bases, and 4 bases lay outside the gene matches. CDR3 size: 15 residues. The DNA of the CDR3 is TGTGCCAGCAGTCCCGGGACTAGCGGTTACAATGAGCAGTTCTTC. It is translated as CASSPGTSGYNEQFF.

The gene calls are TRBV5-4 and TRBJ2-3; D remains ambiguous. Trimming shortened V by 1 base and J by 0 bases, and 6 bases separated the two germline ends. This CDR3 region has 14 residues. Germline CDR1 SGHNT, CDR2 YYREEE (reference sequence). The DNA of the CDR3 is TGTGCCAGCAGCTTGTTGGTGAGCACAGATACGCAGTATTTT. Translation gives CASSLLVSTDTQYF. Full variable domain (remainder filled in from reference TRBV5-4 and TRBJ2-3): ETGVTQSPTHLIKTRGQQVTLRCSSQSGHNTVSWYQQALGQGPQFIFQYYREEENGRGNFPPRFSGLQFPNYSSELNVNALELDDSALYLCASSLLVSTDTQYFGPGTRLTVL.

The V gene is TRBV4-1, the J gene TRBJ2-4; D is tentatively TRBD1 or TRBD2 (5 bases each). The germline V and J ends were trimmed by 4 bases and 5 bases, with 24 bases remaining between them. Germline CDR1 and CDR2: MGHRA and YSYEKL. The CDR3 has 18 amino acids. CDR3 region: CASSPRPGRRDGENIQYF. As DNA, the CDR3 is TGCGCCAGCAGCCCAAGGCCTGGGCGAAGGGACGGGGAAAACATTCAGTACTTC.

CDR3 amino acids: CARPYGTEPGELFF. CDR3 nucleotide sequence: TGTGCCAGACCATACGGGACAGAGCCCGGGGAGCTGTTTTTT. The J gene is TRBJ2-2, the V gene TRBV5-3, with 7 positions matching TRBD1. TRBV5-3 is designated an ORF whose function remains uncertain. Unmatched junction bases numbered 9, after V lost 7 bases and J lost 6 bases. The CDR3 totals 14 residues.

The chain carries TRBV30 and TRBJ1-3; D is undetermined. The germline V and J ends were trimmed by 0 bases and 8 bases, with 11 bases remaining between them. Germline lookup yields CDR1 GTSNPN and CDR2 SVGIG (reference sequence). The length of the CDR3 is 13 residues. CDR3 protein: CAWSVGFYDTIYF. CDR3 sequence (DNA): TGTGCCTGGAGTGTAGGTTTCTACGACACCATATATTTT.

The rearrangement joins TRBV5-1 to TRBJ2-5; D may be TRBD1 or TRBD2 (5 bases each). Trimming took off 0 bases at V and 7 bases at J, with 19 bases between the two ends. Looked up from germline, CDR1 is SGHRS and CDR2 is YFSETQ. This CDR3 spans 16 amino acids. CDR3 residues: CASSLDQGPAGGTQYF. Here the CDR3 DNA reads TGCGCCAGCAGCTTGGATCAGGGCCCGGCTGGAGGGACCCAGTACTTC.

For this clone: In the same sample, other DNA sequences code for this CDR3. In DNA form, the CDR3 reads TGTGCCAGTAGTGGAACAGGGGTCCAGCCCCAGCATTTT. Amino acid sequence: CASSGTGVQPQHF. The chain links TRBV19 to TRBJ1-5, with 7 bases lining up with TRBD1. After removal of 5 bases from V and 7 bases from J, the junction contained 5 bases not matched to a gene. This CDR3 is 13 amino acids long. Germline CDR1 is LNHDA and CDR2 is SQIVND (reference sequence).

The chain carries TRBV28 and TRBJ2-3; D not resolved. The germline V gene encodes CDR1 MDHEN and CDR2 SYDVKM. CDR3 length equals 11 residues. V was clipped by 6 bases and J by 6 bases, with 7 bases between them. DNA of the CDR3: TGTGCCAGCAGCCAGCCCGATACGCAGTATTTT. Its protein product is CASSQPDTQYF.

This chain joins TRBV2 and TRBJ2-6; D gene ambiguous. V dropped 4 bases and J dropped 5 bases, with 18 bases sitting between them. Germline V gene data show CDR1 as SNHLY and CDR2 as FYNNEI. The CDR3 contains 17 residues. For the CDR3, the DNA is TGTGCCAGCAGTGCTGGGGTCCGTCTGGGTCGGGCCAACGTCCTGACTTTC. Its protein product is CASSAGVRLGRANVLTF.

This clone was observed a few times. DNA for the CDR3: TGTGCCAGCAGCAGACTGATCGGGCAGCCCCAGCATTTT. Translated, it gives CASSRLIGQPQHF. The rearrangement uses TRBV7-8 and TRBJ1-5, with D unclear. CDR3 length equals 13 residues. Trimming pared 5 bases from V and 7 bases from J, leaving 12 bases between. Looked up from germline, CDR1 is SGHVS and CDR2 is FQNEAQ.

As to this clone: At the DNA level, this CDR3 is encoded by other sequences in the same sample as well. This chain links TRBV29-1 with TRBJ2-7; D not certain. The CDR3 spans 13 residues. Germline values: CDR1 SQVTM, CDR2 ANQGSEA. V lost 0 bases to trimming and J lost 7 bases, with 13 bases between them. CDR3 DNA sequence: TGCAGCGTTGAAGATCAGTGGGTGGGGGAGCAGTACTTC. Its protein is CSVEDQWVGEQYF.

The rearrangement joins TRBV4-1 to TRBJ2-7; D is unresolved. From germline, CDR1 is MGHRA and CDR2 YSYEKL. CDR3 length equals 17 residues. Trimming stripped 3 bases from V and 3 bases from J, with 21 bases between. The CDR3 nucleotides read TGCGCCAGCAGCCACCCCTCCAAGGGTAAATTTCTCTACGAGCAGTACTTC. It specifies CASSHPSKGKFLYEQYF.